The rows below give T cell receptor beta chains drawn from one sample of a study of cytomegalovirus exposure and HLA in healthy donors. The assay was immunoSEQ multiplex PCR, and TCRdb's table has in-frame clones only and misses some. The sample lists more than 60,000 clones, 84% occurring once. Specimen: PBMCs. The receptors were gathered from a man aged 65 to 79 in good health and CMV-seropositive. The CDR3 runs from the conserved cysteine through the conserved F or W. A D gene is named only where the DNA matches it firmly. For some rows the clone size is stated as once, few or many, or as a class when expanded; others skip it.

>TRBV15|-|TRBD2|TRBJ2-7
TGTGCCACCAGCAGAGAGGGGGGGAGTAGCGGGAGCTTTTACGTCGAGCAGTACTTC
CATSREGGSSGSFYVEQYF
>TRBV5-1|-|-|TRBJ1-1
TGCGCCAGCAGCTTGGGGGAGCAGAACACTGAAGCTTTCTTT
CASSLGEQNTEAFF
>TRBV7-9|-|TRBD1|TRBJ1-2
TGTGCCAGCAGCTCCGGACAGGCGGTTAACTATGGCTACACCTTC
CASSSGQAVNYGYTF
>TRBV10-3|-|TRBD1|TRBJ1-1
TGTGCCATCAGAGACCTGGACAGGGGGCAGACTGAAGCTTTCTTT
CAIRDLDRGQTEAFF
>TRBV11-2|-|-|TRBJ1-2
TGTGCCAGCAGCTTAGAGACAGCGAACTATGGCTACACCTTC
CASSLETANYGYTF
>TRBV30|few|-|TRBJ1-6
TGTGCCTGGACCGGGGAGGACGGGTATAATTCACCCCTCCACTTT
CAWTGEDGYNSPLHF
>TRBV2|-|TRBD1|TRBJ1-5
TGTGCCAGCAGTTTCGGACAGGGGGCGGGCCAGCCCCAGCATTTT
CASSFGQGAGQPQHF
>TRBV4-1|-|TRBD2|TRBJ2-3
TGCGCCAGCAGCCAAGGCCATAGCGGGAGGGCCGTATTACGCACAGATACGCAGTATTTT
CASSQGHSGRAVLRTDTQYF
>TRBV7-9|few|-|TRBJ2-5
TGTGCCAGCAGCTTAGACCAGAAAAGACAAGAGACCCAGTACTTC
CASSLDQKRQETQYF
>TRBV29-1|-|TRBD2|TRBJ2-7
TGCAGCGTCCGGACTAGCGGTTTATACGAGCAGTACTTC
CSVRTSGLYEQYF
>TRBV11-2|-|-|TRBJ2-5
TGTGCCAGCAGCTTCAGTATTCAGGGAGGACAAGAGACCCAGTACTTC
CASSFSIQGGQETQYF
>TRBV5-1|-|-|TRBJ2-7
TGCGCCAGCAGCTTGGACTGGGGGGGCGGTGAGCAGTACTTC
CASSLDWGGGEQYF
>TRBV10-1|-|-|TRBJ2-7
TGCGCCAGCAAGGGCCAAGGGGCCTCCTACGAGCAGTACTTC
CASKGQGASYEQYF
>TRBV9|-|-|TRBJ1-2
TGTGCCAGCAGCGTAGTTCGGGGGGGCTACACCTTC
CASSVVRGGYTF
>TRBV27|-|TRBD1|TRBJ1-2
TGTGCCAGCAGTCTGGACAGGAACTATGGCTACACCTTC
CASSLDRNYGYTF
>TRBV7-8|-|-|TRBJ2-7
TGTGCCAGCAGCGGAGGGGCCTACGAGCAGTACTTC
CASSGGAYEQYF
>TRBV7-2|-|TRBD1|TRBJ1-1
TGTGCCAGCAGCTTAAGGACAGGGATTCGGACTGAAGCTTTCTTT
CASSLRTGIRTEAFF
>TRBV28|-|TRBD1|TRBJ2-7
TGTGCCAGCAACACAGGGGTCCCCGGCGAGCAGTACTTC
CASNTGVPGEQYF
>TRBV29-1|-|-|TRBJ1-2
TGCAGCGTTGAGTTCGACTATGGCTACACCTTC
CSVEFDYGYTF
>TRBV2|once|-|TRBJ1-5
TGTGCCAGCAGCCAAACAGAAGATCAGCCCCAGCATTTT
CASSQTEDQPQHF
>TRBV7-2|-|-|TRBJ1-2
TGTGCCAGCAGCCCGGGACAAAACTATGGCTACACCTTC
CASSPGQNYGYTF
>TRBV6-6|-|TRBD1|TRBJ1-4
TGTGCCAGCAGTCAGGAGGACAGGCCAACTAATGAAAAACTGTTTTTT
CASSQEDRPTNEKLFF
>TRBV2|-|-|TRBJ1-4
TGTGCCAGCACCCAGGAGCAGGGAAGTGAAAAACTGTTTTTT
CASTQEQGSEKLFF
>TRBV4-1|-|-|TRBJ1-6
TGCGCCAGCAGCCAAGCCGACAGTATCTATAATTCACCCCTCCACTTT
CASSQADSIYNSPLHF